This passage covers 26 T cell receptor beta chains from one sample sequenced in a study of shared clonotypes between healthy human individuals. TCRdb's copy holds only in-frame clones and misses some; the assay was immunoSEQ multiplex PCR. The table shows some 2,500,000 clones, with about nine tenths occurring only once. The source material was naive CD4+ T cells from PBMCs. The subset here: CD45RA+ positively selected. The receptors originated from a man younger than 30 in good health. Some clones in this sample may be carry-over from other donors' samples.

V and J are TRBV4-3 and TRBJ2-7; 8 positions match TRBD1. Germline V gene data show CDR1 as LGHNA and CDR2 as YSLEER. V lost 1 base, J lost 2 bases, and 4 bases stayed unmatched. The CDR3 is made up of 15 amino acids. For the CDR3, the DNA is TGCGCCAGCAGCCAAGTCGGACAGGGCCCCTACGAGCAGTACTTC. Its protein is CASSQVGQGPYEQYF.

The chain links TRBV5-1 to TRBJ1-1; D is unresolved. Germline V gene data show CDR1 as SGHRS and CDR2 as YFSETQ. Trimming cost V 2 bases and J 0 bases, with 8 bases left between them. The CDR3 spans 14 residues. The CDR3 DNA sequence: TGCGCCAGCAGCTTACGGAATTTGAACACTGAAGCTTTCTTT. Protein: CASSLRNLNTEAFF.

The V and J genes are TRBV15 and TRBJ1-5, with D perhaps matching TRBD1 (6 bases). The CDR3 is made up of 14 amino acids. In germline, CDR1 is LNHNV, CDR2 YYDKDF (reference sequence). V gave up 1 base and J gave up 4 bases, with 8 bases separating them. CDR3 sequence reads: CATSRGQVNQPQHF. The CDR3 DNA follows: TGTGCCACCAGCAGAGGACAGGTTAATCAGCCCCAGCATTTT.

The rearrangement uses TRBV27 and TRBJ2-3; 9 bases agree with TRBD1. The CDR3 runs to 14 residues. V dropped 6 bases and J dropped 4; count of bases not matched to a gene: 5. CDR1 MNHEY and CDR2 SMNVEV come from the germline V gene (reference sequence). CDR3 in DNA: TGTGCCAGCAGAACCGGGACAGGGTCAGATACGCAGTATTTT. Translating it yields CASRTGTGSDTQYF.

This clone was observed a few times. This rearrangement joins TRBV30 to TRBJ1-1, with a weak D call TRBD1 (6 bases). Germline-derived CDR1 and CDR2 are GTSNPN and SVGIG (reference sequence). Trimming stripped 6 bases from V and 4 bases from J, with 15 bases between. The CDR3 length is 13 residues. The CDR3 bases are TGTGCCTGCCAACGGACAGCCGGCACTGAAGCTTTCTTT. Translating gives CACQRTAGTEAFF. Using reference TRBV30 and TRBJ1-1 for the parts outside the CDR3, the full variable domain is SQTIHQWPATLVQPVGSPLSLECTVEGTSNPNLYWYRQAAGRGLQLLFYSVGIGQISSEVPQNLSASRPQDRQFILSSKKLLLSDSGFYLCACQRTAGTEAFFGQGTRLTVV.

This clone is a singleton in its sample. The chain links TRBV9 to TRBJ2-5, with D hard to call. The germline gives CDR1 SGDLS, CDR2 YYNGEE. V was shortened by 2 bases and J by 3 bases, with 11 bases between the two germline ends. This CDR3 comprises 14 residues. The CDR3 is CASSVEWYEETQYF. The CDR3 nucleotides are TGTGCCAGCAGCGTCGAATGGTACGAAGAGACCCAGTACTTC.

The chain uses TRBV15 and TRBJ2-1; D possibly corresponds to TRBD1 (5 bases). Deletions cut 4 bases from V and 4 bases from J, with 5 bases between. The germline CDR1 and CDR2 sequences are LNHNV and YYDKDF (reference sequence). The CDR3 consists of 12 residues. CDR3 DNA sequence: TGTGCCACCAGCACAGGGTACAATGAGCAGTTCTTC. Translation gives CATSTGYNEQFF. The full variable domain, rest sourced from reference TRBV15 and TRBJ2-1, is DAMVIQNPRYQVTQFGKPVTLSCSQTLNHNVMYWYQQKSSQAPKLLFHYYDKDFNNEADTPDNFQSRRPNTSFCFLDIRSPGLGDTAMYLCATSTGYNEQFFGPGTRLTVL.

The chain links TRBV9 to TRBJ2-1; D remains ambiguous. The CDR3 runs to 16 residues. Per the germline V gene, CDR1 is SGDLS and CDR2 is YYNGEE. Between the trimmed V and J ends, which lost 0 bases and 7 bases, there was a span of 17 bases. CDR3 coding DNA: TGTGCCAGCAGCGTAGATGGTCGAGTCTCTCCTAATGAGCAGTTCTTC. Residues: CASSVDGRVSPNEQFF.

This clone appeared once. This chain connects TRBV6-5 to TRBJ2-1; 7 bases align to TRBD2. CDR3 length equals 16 residues. V lost 0 bases and J lost 4; bases outside the gene matches: 6. Per germline, CDR1 MNHEY and CDR2 SVGAGI. CDR3 sequence: CASSYSPGTNYNEQFF. In DNA, the CDR3 is TGTGCCAGCAGTTACTCTCCCGGGACTAATTACAATGAGCAGTTCTTC.

On this clone: This same CDR3 is encoded by further DNA sequences in the sample. J is TRBJ2-7 and V is TRBV28; D gene uncertain. The CDR3 loop spans 12 amino acids. V was cut by 2 bases and J by 2 bases, with 4 bases left in between. CDR1 is MDHEN, CDR2 SYDVKM, per germline. In DNA, the CDR3 is TGTGCCAGCAGTTTAGCCGCCTACGAGCAGTACTTC. Its protein is CASSLAAYEQYF. The full variable domain, rest sourced from reference TRBV28 and TRBJ2-7, is DVKVTQSSRYLVKRTGEKVFLECVQDMDHENMFWYRQDPGLGLRLIYFSYDVKMKEKGDIPEGYSVSREKKERFSLILESASTNQTSMYLCASSLAAYEQYFGPGTRLTVT.

This chain links TRBV18 with TRBJ2-1, with a weak D call TRBD2 (6 bases). The CDR3 has 15 residues. Germline loops: CDR1 KGHSH, CDR2 LQKENI. V lost 2 bases and J 6 bases, leaving 14 bases between the germline ends. The CDR3 spells CASSPAGWSGNEQFF. CDR3 DNA: TGTGCCAGCTCACCAGCGGGGTGGAGTGGCAATGAGCAGTTCTTC.

The chain has TRBV30 and TRBJ2-1, with 11 bases identical to TRBD2. The trim removed 5 bases at V and 3 bases at J, leaving 3 bases unmatched. The CDR3 has 14 residues. CDR1 and CDR2 from the germline V gene are GTSNPN and SVGIG (reference sequence). The CDR3 region is CAWGTSGYYNEQFF. CDR3 sequence (DNA): TGTGCCTGGGGGACTAGCGGATACTACAATGAGCAGTTCTTC.

The chain combines TRBV28 with TRBJ2-1, with 14 bases matching TRBD2. CDR1 is MDHEN and CDR2 is SYDVKM in the germline V gene. The junction had 0 bases not matched to a gene; V was cut back by 4 bases and J by 4 bases. The length of the CDR3 is 15 residues. The CDR3: CASSWTSGRYNEQFF. The CDR3 nucleotides read TGTGCCAGCAGTTGGACTAGCGGGAGGTACAATGAGCAGTTCTTC.

This clone was detected only once. The V and J genes are TRBV9 and TRBJ2-3; the match to TRBD1 covers 10 bases. V was pared by 3 bases and J by 0 bases, with 13 bases of the junction left unmatched. Germline V gene data show CDR1 as SGDLS and CDR2 as YYNGEE. The CDR3 is 19 amino acids. The DNA of the CDR3 is TGTGCCAGCAGCGGCCCCGGGACAGGGGTGCTGATTAGCACAGATACGCAGTATTTT. Protein product: CASSGPGTGVLISTDTQYF. Combining the CDR3 with reference TRBV9 and TRBJ2-3 gives the whole variable domain DSGVTQTPKHLITATGQRVTLRCSPRSGDLSVYWYQQSLDQGLQFLIQYYNGEERAKGNILERFSAQQFPDLHSELNLSSLELGDSALYFCASSGPGTGVLISTDTQYFGPGTRLTVL.

J is TRBJ2-1 and V is TRBV28; 8 bases line up with TRBD2. V lost 0 bases and J lost 2; bases outside the gene matches: 3. CDR1 is MDHEN and CDR2 is SYDVKM in the germline V gene. The CDR3 contains 16 residues. CDR3: CASSLWGSGAYNEQFF. The DNA of the CDR3 is TGTGCCAGCAGTTTATGGGGTAGCGGGGCCTACAATGAGCAGTTCTTC.

The CDR3 protein is CASSVAGQSSEAFF. The CDR3 DNA sequence: TGTGCCAGCAGCGTAGCGGGACAGTCCTCTGAAGCTTTCTTT. The genes are TRBV9 and TRBJ1-1, with TRBD1 matching 7 bases. The CDR3 loop spans 14 amino acids. J was trimmed by 6 bases and V by 0 bases; bases with no gene match: 5. Germline lookup yields CDR1 SGDLS and CDR2 YYNGEE.

For this clone: The sample contains more than one DNA sequence encoding this CDR3. The chain carries TRBV28 and TRBJ2-5; D is uncertain. Trimming removed 3 bases at V and 1 base at J, with 3 bases between. There are 12 residues in the CDR3. CDR1 and CDR2 (germline): MDHEN, SYDVKM. DNA for the CDR3: TGTGCCAGCAGTTTTTCCCAAGAGACCCAGTACTTC. Encoded protein: CASSFSQETQYF. Variable domain in full (rest from reference TRBV28 and TRBJ2-5): DVKVTQSSRYLVKRTGEKVFLECVQDMDHENMFWYRQDPGLGLRLIYFSYDVKMKEKGDIPEGYSVSREKKERFSLILESASTNQTSMYLCASSFSQETQYFGPGTRLLVL.

This clone was detected only once. The chain employs TRBV5-8 and TRBJ2-3; TRBD2 might be the D (5 bases). The CDR3 has 15 amino acids. Trimming removed 7 bases at V and 0 bases at J, with 15 bases between. Germline V CDR1 and CDR2: SGHTS, YDEGEE. CDR3 amino acids: CASVLGGLSTDTQYF. In DNA, the CDR3 is TGTGCCAGCGTACTAGGCGGGCTGAGCACAGATACGCAGTATTTT.

The chain uses TRBV6-6 and TRBJ1-2, with 7 positions matching TRBD1. J gave up 4 bases and V 2 bases, and 1 base lay outside the gene matches. The CDR3 runs to 13 residues. Germline CDR1 is MNHNY and CDR2 is SVGAGI (reference sequence). The CDR3 loop reads CASSYGQVYGYTF. CDR3 nucleotides: TGTGCCAGCAGTTACGGACAGGTCTATGGCTACACCTTC.

The genes are TRBV5-4 and TRBJ2-2; the D is unclear. V dropped 9 bases and J dropped 5 bases, with 14 bases sitting between them. Germline V gene data show CDR1 as SGHNT and CDR2 as YYREEE (reference sequence). This CDR3 has 13 residues. As DNA, the CDR3 is TGTGCCACCCAACCGGACGGAACCGGGGAGCTGTTTTTT. It codes for CATQPDGTGELFF.

The chain has TRBV18 and TRBJ2-1, with 7 positions matching TRBD1. This CDR3 region has 14 residues. CDR1 is KGHSH, CDR2 LQKENI, per germline. Unmatched junction bases numbered 1, after V lost 5 bases and J lost 0 bases. CDR3 sequence (DNA): TGTGCCAGCTCAACAGGGGCCTCCTACAATGAGCAGTTCTTC. Translation gives CASSTGASYNEQFF. The full variable domain, rest sourced from reference TRBV18 and TRBJ2-1, is NAGVMQNPRHLVRRRGQEARLRCSPMKGHSHVYWYRQLPEEGLKFMVYLQKENIIDESGMPKERFSAEFPKEGPSILRIQQVVRGDSAAYFCASSTGASYNEQFFGPGTRLTVL.

The chain carries TRBV2 and TRBJ2-6; unclear D gene. V dropped 4 bases and J dropped 7 bases, with 11 bases sitting between them. From germline, CDR1 is SNHLY and CDR2 FYNNEI. The CDR3 totals 14 residues. DNA of the CDR3: TGTGCCAGCAGTGTGTTCCCGTTCGCCAACGTCCTGACTTTC. It encodes CASSVFPFANVLTF. Supplemented by reference TRBV2 and TRBJ2-6, the full variable domain reads EPEVTQTPSHQVTQMGQEVILRCVPISNHLYFYWYRQILGQKVEFLVSFYNNEISEKSEIFDDQFSVERPDGSNFTLKIRSTKLEDSAMYFCASSVFPFANVLTFGAGSRLTVL.

V is TRBV6-1 and J is TRBJ1-2; D is ambiguous. Germline-derived CDR1 and CDR2 are MNHNS and SASEGT. This CDR3 has 15 residues. Deletions cut 3 bases from V and 4 bases from J, with 15 bases between. This CDR3 is CASSEIRENGYGYTF. The CDR3 bases are TGTGCCAGCAGTGAGATTAGGGAGAACGGCTATGGCTACACCTTC.

The chain has TRBV6-1 and TRBJ2-7, with D possibly matching TRBD2 (5 bases). The germline V and J ends were trimmed by 2 bases and 0 bases, with 14 bases remaining between them. This CDR3 spans 16 amino acids. The germline gives CDR1 MNHNS, CDR2 SASEGT. The DNA of the CDR3 is TGTGCCAGCAGTGAACTTACCGGGGTGAGCTCCTACGAGCAGTACTTC. Amino acids: CASSELTGVSSYEQYF.

The chain couples TRBV5-1 to TRBJ1-6; TRBD1 aligns across 7 bases. Trimming cost V 4 bases and J 0 bases; bases outside gene matches: 7. CDR1 and CDR2 (germline): SGHRS, YFSETQ. The CDR3 extends over 17 amino acids. CDR3 coding DNA: TGCGCCAGCAGCCCCGACAGGGCCAGCTCCTATAATTCACCCCTCCACTTT. Translation gives CASSPDRASSYNSPLHF.

J is TRBJ1-3 and V is TRBV5-1; D remains unclear. Trimming took 4 bases from V and 0 from J, leaving 20 bases between them. From germline, CDR1 is SGHRS and CDR2 YFSETQ. This CDR3 has 18 amino acids. The CDR3 DNA reads as TGCGCCAGCAGCAGCGCAACTACGAGGGTGTTCTCTGGAAACACCATATATTTT. This sequence encodes CASSSATTRVFSGNTIYF.